Given below is one T cell receptor (beta chain) in context. Antigen unknown. The sample originates from a study of cytomegalovirus exposure and HLA in healthy donors. PCR employed 60 Vbeta and 13 Jbeta primers. Repertoires were generated with immunoSEQ multiplex PCR, while TCRdb's copy carries only in-frame clones and drops some. The sample has 150,000 to 200,000 clones. Study-level results: Later analysis reportedly placed an Asian-associated ancestry cluster below the roughly 680-donor mean in N-insertions. According to an earlier analysis, most TCR beta V segments yielded productive rearrangements about 90% or about 30% of the time. The later analysis indicated that the majority of CMV-associated TCR beta chains appeared HLA-restricted.

V lost 0 bases to trimming and J lost 6 bases, with 11 bases between them. The CDR3 runs to 14 residues. Per the germline V gene, CDR1 is MRHNA and CDR2 is SNTAGT. Donors showed nominal health when sampled, although they likely had unrecorded immune exposures. The material sequenced was PBMCs. This clonotype was sampled from a young woman in good health and CMV-seropositive. The chain uses TRBV6-4 and TRBJ1-1; the D gene is possibly TRBD1 (5 bases). The DNA for the CDR3 is TGTGCCAGCAGTGACTCCCAGGGTTCCGCTGAAGCTTTCTTT. Amino acids: CASSDSQGSAEAFF.